The 3 T cell receptor beta chains reported below all come from one sample, sequenced in a study of T cells after yellow fever vaccination. TCRdb fed the 5' RACE reads into MiXCR, producing one record per CDR3 protein. Here the sample spans about 510,000 distinct CDR3 sequences, less than 25% being singletons. The sample was PBMCs, taken 20 to 25 days after the first yellow fever vaccination. Receptors originate from a man aged 18 to 30 who received the YFV17D yellow fever vaccine.

This clonotype was seen a few times. The chain couples TRBV7-2 to TRBJ1-1; TRBD1 matches 9 bases. CDR3 length equals 14 residues. Germline V gene lookup returns CDR1 SGHTA and CDR2 FQGNSA. V was pared by 4 bases and J by 5 bases, with 5 bases of the junction left unmatched. The CDR3 protein is CASSSYGTGTEAFF. CDR3 bases: TGTGCCAGCAGCTCCTATGGGACAGGGACTGAAGCTTTCTTT.

CDR3 sequence reads: CASSLSPAVAGGPSTQYF. The CDR3 DNA sequence: TGCGCCAGCAGCTTGTCCCCTGCGGTAGCGGGGGGGCCAAGCACGCAGTATTTT. The chain is built from TRBV5-1 and TRBJ2-3, with TRBD2 matching over 11 bases. Germline assignment: CDR1 SGHRS and CDR2 YFSETQ. The CDR3 extends over 18 amino acids. V shed 1 base and J 9 bases; nucleotides not matched to a gene: 16.

This rearrangement joins TRBV12-3 or TRBV12-4 to TRBJ1-5; TRBD1 might be the D (5 bases). This CDR3 is 13 amino acids long. V was pared by 2 bases and J by 6 bases, with 8 bases between. The CDR3 loop is CASSLQGVQPQHF. Here the CDR3 DNA reads TGTGCCAGCAGTTTACAGGGAGTTCAGCCCCAGCATTTT.